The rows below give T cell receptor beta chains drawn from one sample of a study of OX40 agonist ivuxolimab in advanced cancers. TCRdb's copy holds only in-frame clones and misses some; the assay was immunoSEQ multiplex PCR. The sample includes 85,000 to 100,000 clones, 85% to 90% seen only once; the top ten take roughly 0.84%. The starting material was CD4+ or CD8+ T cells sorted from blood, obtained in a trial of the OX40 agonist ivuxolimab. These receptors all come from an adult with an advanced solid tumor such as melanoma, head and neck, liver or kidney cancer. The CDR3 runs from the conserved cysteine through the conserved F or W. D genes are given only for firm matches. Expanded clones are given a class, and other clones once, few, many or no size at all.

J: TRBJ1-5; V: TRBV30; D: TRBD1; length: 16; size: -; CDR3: CAWRPGQGPINQPQHF; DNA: TGTGCCTGGAGACCGGGACAGGGGCCGATCAATCAGCCCCAGCATTTT
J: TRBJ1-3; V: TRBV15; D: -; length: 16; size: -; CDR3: CATSRDPGATGNTIYF; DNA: TGTGCCACCAGCAGAGACCCCGGGGCCACTGGAAACACCATATATTTT
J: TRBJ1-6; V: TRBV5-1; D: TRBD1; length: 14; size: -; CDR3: CASSLGDSNSPLHF; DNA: TGCGCCAGCAGCTTGGGGGACAGTAATTCACCCCTCCACTTT
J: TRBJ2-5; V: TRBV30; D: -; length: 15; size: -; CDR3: CAWSVGRQGGETQYF; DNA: TGTGCCTGGAGTGTAGGAAGGCAGGGTGGGGAGACCCAGTACTTC
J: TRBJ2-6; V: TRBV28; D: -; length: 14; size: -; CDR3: CASTAGAGANVLTF; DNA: TGTGCCAGCACAGCAGGGGCTGGGGCCAACGTCCTGACTTTC
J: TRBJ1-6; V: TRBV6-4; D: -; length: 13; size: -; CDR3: CASSPGGNSPLHF; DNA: TGTGCCAGCAGTCCCGGGGGGAATTCACCCCTCCACTTT
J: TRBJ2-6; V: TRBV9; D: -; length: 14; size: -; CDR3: CASSVVQGANVLTF; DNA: TGTGCCAGCAGCGTAGTACAGGGGGCCAACGTCCTGACTTTC
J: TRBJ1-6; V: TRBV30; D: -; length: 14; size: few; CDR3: CAWSRSSYNSPLHF; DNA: TGTGCCTGGAGCAGGAGCTCCTATAATTCACCCCTCCACTTT
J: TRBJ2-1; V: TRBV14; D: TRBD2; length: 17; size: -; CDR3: CASSPLSAGGPGNEQFF; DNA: TGTGCCAGCAGCCCACTTTCAGCGGGGGGGCCTGGTAATGAGCAGTTCTTC
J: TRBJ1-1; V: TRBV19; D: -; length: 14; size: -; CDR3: CASTKGGLGTEAFF; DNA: TGTGCCAGTACCAAGGGGGGGCTAGGCACTGAAGCTTTCTTT
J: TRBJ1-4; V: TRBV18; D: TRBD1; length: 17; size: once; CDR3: CASSPPGQGAPNEKLFF; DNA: TGTGCCAGCTCACCACCGGGACAGGGGGCACCTAATGAAAAACTGTTTTTT
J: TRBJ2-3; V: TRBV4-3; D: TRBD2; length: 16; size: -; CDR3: CASSQRGLAGTDTQYF; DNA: TGCGCCAGCAGCCAAAGGGGACTAGCGGGCACAGATACGCAGTATTTT
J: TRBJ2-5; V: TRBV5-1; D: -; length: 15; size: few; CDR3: CASSLGPAAQETQYF; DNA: TGCGCCAGCAGCTTGGGTCCAGCGGCTCAAGAGACCCAGTACTTC
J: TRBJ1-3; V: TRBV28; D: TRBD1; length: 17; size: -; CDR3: CASSFGGPGQGGNTIYF; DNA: TGTGCCAGCAGTTTTGGGGGACCGGGACAGGGAGGAAACACCATATATTTT
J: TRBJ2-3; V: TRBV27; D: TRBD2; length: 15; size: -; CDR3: CASSQNGLAADTQYF; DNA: TGTGCCAGCAGTCAGAACGGACTAGCGGCAGATACGCAGTATTTT
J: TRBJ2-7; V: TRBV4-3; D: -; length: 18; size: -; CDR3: CASSHPDRNEVDSYEQYF; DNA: TGCGCCAGCAGCCATCCCGACAGGAATGAAGTCGACTCCTACGAGCAGTACTTC
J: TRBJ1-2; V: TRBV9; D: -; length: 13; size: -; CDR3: CASSVEKWSGYTF; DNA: TGTGCCAGCAGCGTAGAGAAGTGGAGCGGCTACACCTTC
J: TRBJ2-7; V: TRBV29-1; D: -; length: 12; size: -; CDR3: CSVEGSGDEQYF; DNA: TGCAGCGTTGAGGGAAGTGGGGACGAGCAGTACTTC
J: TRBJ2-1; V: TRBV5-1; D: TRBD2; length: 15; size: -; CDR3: CASSTMAGVPNEQFF; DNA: TGCGCCAGCAGCACCATGGCGGGGGTCCCCAATGAGCAGTTCTTC
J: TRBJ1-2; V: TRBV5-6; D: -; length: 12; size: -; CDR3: CASSQDSRGYTF; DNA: TGTGCCAGCAGCCAGGACTCTCGGGGCTACACCTTC
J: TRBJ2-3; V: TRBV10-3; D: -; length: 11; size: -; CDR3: CAISYTDTQYF; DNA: TGTGCCATCTCTTACACAGATACGCAGTATTTT
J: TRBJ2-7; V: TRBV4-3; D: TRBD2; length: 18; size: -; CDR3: CASSQGEGLAGGRWEQYF; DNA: TGCGCCAGCAGCCAAGGGGAAGGGCTAGCGGGGGGAAGATGGGAGCAGTACTTC
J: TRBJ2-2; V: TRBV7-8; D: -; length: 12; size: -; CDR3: CASSLMGWELFF; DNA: TGTGCCAGCAGCTTAATGGGGTGGGAGCTGTTTTTT
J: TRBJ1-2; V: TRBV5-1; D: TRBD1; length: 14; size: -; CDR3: CASSEDRGQDGYTF; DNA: TGCGCCAGCAGCGAAGACAGGGGGCAGGATGGCTACACCTTC
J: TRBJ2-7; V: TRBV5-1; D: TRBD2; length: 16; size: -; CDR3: CASSLSGSGTVYEQYF; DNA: TGCGCCAGCAGCTTGAGCGGAAGCGGGACCGTCTACGAGCAGTACTTC
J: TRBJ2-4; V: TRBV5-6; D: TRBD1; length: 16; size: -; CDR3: CASSIGQGLAKNIQYF; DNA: TGTGCCAGCAGCATCGGACAGGGATTGGCCAAAAACATTCAGTACTTC
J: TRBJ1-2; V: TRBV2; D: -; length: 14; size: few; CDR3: CASSALRDPSGYTF; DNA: TGTGCCAGCAGCGCCCTCCGGGACCCCTCCGGCTACACCTTC
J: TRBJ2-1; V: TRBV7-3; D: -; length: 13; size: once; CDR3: CASSFGAYNEQFF; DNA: TGTGCCAGCAGCTTCGGGGCTTACAATGAGCAGTTCTTC
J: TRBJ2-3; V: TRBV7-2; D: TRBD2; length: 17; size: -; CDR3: CASSFPRGGRSTDTQYF; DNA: TGTGCCAGCAGCTTCCCTAGGGGCGGGAGAAGCACAGATACGCAGTATTTT
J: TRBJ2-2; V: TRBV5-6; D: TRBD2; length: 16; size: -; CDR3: CASRFGGGTSDGELFF; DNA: TGTGCCAGCAGGTTCGGAGGAGGGACTAGCGACGGGGAGCTGTTTTTT
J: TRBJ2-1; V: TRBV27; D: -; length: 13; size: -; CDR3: CASRPEGAQGKFF; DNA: TGTGCCAGCAGGCCCGAGGGCGCCCAGGGAAAGTTCTTC
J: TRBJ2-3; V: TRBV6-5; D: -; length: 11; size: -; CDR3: CASSTAYTQYF; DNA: TGTGCCAGCAGTACCGCTTATACGCAGTATTTT
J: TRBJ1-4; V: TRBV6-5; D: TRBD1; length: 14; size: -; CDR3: CASSTTGAGEKLFF; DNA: TGTGCCAGCAGTACGACAGGGGCGGGTGAAAAACTGTTTTTT
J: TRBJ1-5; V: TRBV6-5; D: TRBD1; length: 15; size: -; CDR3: CASSQTGGFNQPQHF; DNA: TGTGCCAGCAGTCAAACAGGGGGCTTTAATCAGCCCCAGCATTTT
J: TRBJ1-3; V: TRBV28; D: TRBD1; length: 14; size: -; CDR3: CASRPGQGGNTIYF; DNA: TGTGCCAGCAGACCTGGACAGGGAGGAAACACCATATATTTT
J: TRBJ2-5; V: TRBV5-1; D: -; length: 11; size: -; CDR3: CASSYQETQYF; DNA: TGCGCCAGCAGCTACCAAGAGACCCAGTACTTC
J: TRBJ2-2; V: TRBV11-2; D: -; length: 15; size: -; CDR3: CASSLLQGSGGELFF; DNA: TGTGCCAGCAGCTTACTACAGGGTTCGGGCGGGGAGCTGTTTTTT
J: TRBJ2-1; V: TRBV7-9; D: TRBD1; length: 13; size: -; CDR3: CASSLSGGNEQFF; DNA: TGTGCCAGCAGCTTATCAGGGGGCAATGAGCAGTTCTTC
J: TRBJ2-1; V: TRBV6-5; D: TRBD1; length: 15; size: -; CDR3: CASSFGTGSYNEQFF; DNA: TGTGCCAGCAGTTTCGGGACAGGGTCCTACAATGAGCAGTTCTTC
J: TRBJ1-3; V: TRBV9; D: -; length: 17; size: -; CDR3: CASSVAPGRGTGNTIYF; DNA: TGTGCCAGCAGCGTAGCCCCGGGCAGGGGAACTGGAAACACCATATATTTT